These 7 T cell receptor beta chains were sequenced from one sample in a study of blood T cells in healthy people across ages. For the second PCR, which ran for roughly 7 to 11 cycles, a sample-barcoded 5' primer and a J-beta primer mix were used. One entry per CDR3 protein results from TCRdb running MiXCR on the 5' RACE reads. The sample lists over a million distinct CDR3 sequences, about 43% occurring once. The sequenced sample was blood. These receptor sequences come from a woman between 18 and 30 years old in good health.

CDR3: CASSEAGGIGGNTIYF. DNA for the CDR3: TGTGCCAGCAGTGAAGCCGGAGGGATAGGTGGAAACACCATATATTTT. The chain links TRBV2 to TRBJ1-3; D gene unclear. V dropped 0 bases and J dropped 3 bases, with 12 bases sitting between them. CDR3 length equals 16 residues. Germline lookup yields CDR1 SNHLY and CDR2 FYNNEI. Combining the CDR3 with reference TRBV2 and TRBJ1-3 gives the whole variable domain EPEVTQTPSHQVTQMGQEVILRCVPISNHLYFYWYRQILGQKVEFLVSFYNNEISEKSEIFDDQFSVERPDGSNFTLKIRSTKLEDSAMYFCASSEAGGIGGNTIYFGEGSWLTVV.

The chain joins TRBV7-8 to TRBJ2-3; maybe TRBD2 (5 bases). The germline gives CDR1 SGHVS, CDR2 FQNEAQ. The CDR3 length is 13 residues. Between the trimmed V and J ends, which lost 3 bases and 6 bases, there was a span of 10 bases. CDR3 in amino acids: CASSLGPGDTQYF. In DNA, the CDR3 is TGTGCCAGCAGCTTGGGTCCGGGGGATACGCAGTATTTT.

This chain connects TRBV2 to TRBJ2-5; D is perhaps TRBD1 (8 bases). Germline-derived CDR1 and CDR2 are SNHLY and FYNNEI. The CDR3 is 17 amino acids. Trimming cost V 3 bases and J 4 bases, with 21 bases left between them. This chain's CDR3 is CASSEISLQGGPETQYF. CDR3 in DNA: TGTGCCAGCAGTGAGATTTCCCTACAGGGGGGGCCAGAGACCCAGTACTTC.

This sequence joins TRBV5-1 and TRBJ2-7; a weak D match, TRBD1 (5 bases). In germline, CDR1 is SGHRS, CDR2 YFSETQ. The V gene lost 3 bases and the J gene lost 4 bases, with 11 bases spanning the gap. CDR3 length equals 13 residues. The CDR3 sequence is CASSWGEDYEQYF. CDR3 sequence (DNA): TGCGCCAGCAGCTGGGGCGAGGATTACGAGCAGTACTTC.

This clonotype has a handful of counts. The chain uses TRBV6-6 and TRBJ2-3; 8 bases map to TRBD1. The CDR3 consists of 16 residues. V lost 4 bases, J lost 5 bases, and 11 bases stayed unmatched. CDR1 MNHNY and CDR2 SVGAGI come from the germline V gene (reference sequence). The CDR3 protein is CASSFPGQAPGDTQYF. CDR3 coding DNA: TGTGCCAGCAGTTTCCCGGGACAGGCCCCGGGAGATACGCAGTATTTT.

In this sample, this clonotype turned up many times. The chain is built from TRBV7-2 and TRBJ2-7; unclear D gene. Germline CDR1 SGHTA, CDR2 FQGNSA. CDR3 length: 12 residues. The V end lost 4 bases, the J end lost 5 bases, and 9 bases lay between the germline ends. The CDR3 loop reads CASSSRGNEQYF. As DNA, the CDR3 is TGTGCCAGCAGCTCCCGCGGTAACGAGCAGTACTTC.

This clonotype was detected a few times. The rearrangement joins TRBV7-9 to TRBJ2-7; D gene uncertain. Germline assignment: CDR1 SEHNR and CDR2 FQNEAQ (reference sequence). CDR3 length: 13 residues. Trimming pared 5 bases from V and 0 bases from J, leaving 8 bases between. The CDR3 DNA follows: TGTGCCAGCAGCGGCGAGCGCTCCTACGAGCAGTACTTC. Its protein product is CASSGERSYEQYF.